This TCR beta chain was recorded in a study of human T cells and chemical hapten exposure. A single record per CDR3 protein comes from TCRdb applying MiXCR to the RACE reads. The table records approximately 260,000 distinct CDR3 sequences, around 7.7% of them present only once. This clonotype came up many times. CDR1 is SQVTM and CDR2 is ANQGSEA in the germline V gene. There are 15 residues in the CDR3. V lost 6 bases, J lost 2 bases, and 18 bases lay in between. As for time point: pre-sensitization, week 0. Stated treatment: therapeutic diphenylcyclopropenone sensitization with weekly scalp DPC. The template was total RNA from unfractionated whole blood.

The sequencing here drew on whole blood, taken in connection with sensitization to the hapten diphenylcyclopropenone (DPC). The receptor was derived from a man aged 18 to 35 with alopecia areata. Some clones in this sample may be carry-over from other donors' samples. The chain uses TRBV29-1 and TRBJ2-3; D is perhaps TRBD1 (6 bases). The CDR3 loop reads CSVIQGERATDTQYF. The CDR3 DNA is TGCAGCGTAATACAGGGAGAGAGAGCCACAGATACGCAGTATTTT.